The rows below give T cell receptor beta chains drawn from one sample of a study of CD8+CD57+ T cells in acquired aplastic anemia. TCRdb re-analysed the reads in MiXCR, keeping a single row per CDR3 protein. Here the sample spans some 140,000 distinct CDR3 sequences, 52% being singletons. Source material: sorted CD4+, CD8+, or CD8+CD57+ T cells (not recorded which) from PBMCs. The receptors shown here come from a human donor with aplastic anemia. Each CDR3 is given with its conserved first and last residue. D genes are given only for firm matches. Size values are once, few and many counts, or a class for expanded clones, and some rows have none.

j_call | v_call | d_call | clone_size | cdr3_nt | cdr3_aa
TRBJ1-5 | TRBV10-3 | TRBD1 | once | TGTGCCATCAGGGGGACAGCCAATCAGCCCCAGCATTTT | CAIRGTANQPQHF
TRBJ1-5 | TRBV7-9 | - | few | TGTGCCAGCAGCTCCGGGCACCAGCCCCAGCATTTT | CASSSGHQPQHF
TRBJ2-1 | TRBV25-1 | TRBD1 | - | TGTGCCAGCAGTGAACCCGGGACAGGGATTGACAATGAGCAGTTCTTC | CASSEPGTGIDNEQFF
TRBJ1-5 | TRBV19 | TRBD1 | once | TGTGCCAGTAGTCAGGGGCAGGGGGGCAATCAGCCCCAGCATTTT | CASSQGQGGNQPQHF
TRBJ2-2 | TRBV6-1 | TRBD1 | many | TGTGCCAGCAGTTGGGGACAGGGATCAACCGGGGAGCTGTTTTTT | CASSWGQGSTGELFF
TRBJ2-7 | TRBV24-1 | - | - | TGTGCCACCAGGAGGAGACATTCGGGGTACCACGAGCAGTACTTC | CATRRRHSGYHEQYF
TRBJ1-2 | TRBV15 | - | - | TGTGCCACCAGCACTCAGGGAACTAACTATGGCTACACCTTC | CATSTQGTNYGYTF
TRBJ1-2 | TRBV28 | - | - | TGTGCCAGCAGTCATCCCTCACGGGCTAACTATGGCTACACCTTC | CASSHPSRANYGYTF
TRBJ1-2 | TRBV19 | - | - | TGTGCCAGTAGTATAGTGGGGCATATCTATGGCTACACCTTC | CASSIVGHIYGYTF
TRBJ1-1 | TRBV2 | - | - | TGTGCCAGCAGTTTAGGTCGCCCGAGCGCTGAAGCTTTCTTT | CASSLGRPSAEAFF
TRBJ1-2 | TRBV20-1 | TRBD1 | - | TGCAGTGCTACCGGACAGGATCCTAACTATGGCTACACCTTC | CSATGQDPNYGYTF
TRBJ2-1 | TRBV2 | - | many | TGTGCCAGCAGGGAAAGTAGATATGAGCAGTTCTTC | CASRESRYEQFF
TRBJ2-7 | TRBV12-3/TRBV12-4 | - | many | TGTGCCAGCAGCACCTCTCAGGGGATGCACGAGCAGTACTTC | CASSTSQGMHEQYF
TRBJ2-3 | TRBV6-1 | - | many | TGTGCCAGCACCACGAAACCAGGGACAGATACGCAGTATTTT | CASTTKPGTDTQYF
TRBJ2-5 | TRBV7-9 | - | few | TGTGCCAGCAAGTCGGCAGGTCCCCCTGGGGAGACCCAGTACTTC | CASKSAGPPGETQYF
TRBJ1-2 | TRBV20-1 | - | - | TGCAGTGCTAAAGGCTCACGGAAGCTTAACTATGGCTACACCTTC | CSAKGSRKLNYGYTF
TRBJ2-1 | TRBV10-3 | TRBD1 | - | TGTGCCATCAATCAGGGGGCGAACACCGAGCAGTTCTTC | CAINQGANTEQFF
TRBJ2-7 | TRBV7-3 | - | few | TGTGCCAGCAGCCAAAGGGGGACAAATAACTTCTACGAGCAGTACTTC | CASSQRGTNNFYEQYF
TRBJ1-1 | TRBV10-3 | TRBD1 | few | TGTGCCATCAGGGCAGGGACAGGGAACACTGAAGCTTTCTTT | CAIRAGTGNTEAFF
TRBJ2-7 | TRBV4-2 | TRBD1 | many | TGTGCCAGCAGCCACGGGACAGGGGACAGCTCCTACGAGCAGTACTTC | CASSHGTGDSSYEQYF
TRBJ1-2 | TRBV29-1 | - | - | TGCAGCGTTGAAGTGGGGGTATTAGGGACATATGGCTACACCTTC | CSVEVGVLGTYGYTF
TRBJ2-7 | TRBV5-1 | - | - | TGCGCCAGCAGCTTAGAGTACCGTAGCTCCTACGAGCAGTACTTC | CASSLEYRSSYEQYF
TRBJ2-7 | TRBV6-1 | - | once | TGTGCCAGCAGCACAGCCTATCCACCCTACGAGCAGTACTTC | CASSTAYPPYEQYF
TRBJ2-7 | TRBV7-3 | TRBD1 | - | TGTGCCAGCAGCCCCCGGACAGGGAGCCCCTACGAGCAGTACTTC | CASSPRTGSPYEQYF
TRBJ2-7 | TRBV20-1 | - | - | TGCAGTGCCCCGAGGGGATTCGAGCAGTACTTC | CSAPRGFEQYF
TRBJ1-1 | TRBV6-2/TRBV6-3 | TRBD1 | - | TGTGCCAGCAGGGGACAGGGCAGCACTGAAGCTTTCTTT | CASRGQGSTEAFF
TRBJ2-7 | TRBV15 | - | few | TGTGCCACCAGCCAATTAGGGGGGAAGCACGAGCAGTACTTC | CATSQLGGKHEQYF
TRBJ2-7 | TRBV2 | - | once | TGTGCCAGCAGTCGAGATACTGACAGGATGTACGAGCAGTACTTC | CASSRDTDRMYEQYF
TRBJ2-5 | TRBV20-1 | - | - | TGCAGTGCTAGAGCGGGATTACAGATGGAGACCCAGTACTTC | CSARAGLQMETQYF
TRBJ2-1 | TRBV7-3 | TRBD2 | - | TGTGCCAGCAGCTTAACACCCGGGACTAGTCCTTACCCCATATACAATGAGCAGTTCTTC | CASSLTPGTSPYPIYNEQFF
TRBJ1-5 | TRBV11-2 | - | - | TGTGCCAGCAGCCTAGGAGAATCGGTCCATCAGCCCCAGCATTTT | CASSLGESVHQPQHF
TRBJ1-5 | TRBV2 | - | - | TGTGCCAGCAGCACCGCTTGGGGATCCAATCAGCCCCAGCATTTT | CASSTAWGSNQPQHF
TRBJ2-7 | TRBV6-2/TRBV6-3 | - | - | TGTGCCAGCAGCCCGGGATTCCAGGGGAAGAGCGAGCAGTACTTC | CASSPGFQGKSEQYF
TRBJ2-5 | TRBV27 | - | few | TGTGCCAGCAGTTTATTGCCCAATCAAGAGACCCAGTACTTC | CASSLLPNQETQYF
TRBJ2-7 | TRBV12-5 | - | many | TGTGCTAGTGGTTTGGAGGGGGGCCCGAATTACGAGCAGTACTTC | CASGLEGGPNYEQYF
TRBJ2-4 | TRBV20-1 | - | - | TGCAGTGCTAGAGATCCGGAAACCGGGACAATAGCCAAAAACATTCAGTACTTC | CSARDPETGTIAKNIQYF
TRBJ2-1 | TRBV5-1 | - | - | TGCGCCAGCAAAACCTCGGGGCAGAGTACCTCTTTCTCCTACAATGAGCAGTTCTTC | CASKTSGQSTSFSYNEQFF
TRBJ1-2 | TRBV19 | - | - | TGTGCCAGTAGTATCACGGGGGATATTAACTATGGCTACACCTTC | CASSITGDINYGYTF
TRBJ2-5 | TRBV19 | - | many | TGTGCCAGTAGTATCGGAACCGACCAAGAGACCCAGTACTTC | CASSIGTDQETQYF
TRBJ1-1 | TRBV4-1 | - | many | TGCGCCAGCAGCCCCCTTCTTGTAGTGACGACAGCATTGAACACTGAAGCTTTCTTT | CASSPLLVVTTALNTEAFF
TRBJ1-6 | TRBV6-2/TRBV6-3 | - | many | TGTGCCAGCAGTCTCACCGGGACCGGGAATTCACCCCTCCACTTT | CASSLTGTGNSPLHF
TRBJ2-7 | TRBV24-1 | TRBD2 | - | TGTGCCACCAGTGACTCCCCGACTAGCGGGAGAGACGAGCAGTACTTC | CATSDSPTSGRDEQYF
TRBJ2-1 | TRBV10-3 | TRBD2 | - | TGTGCCATCAGTGAGTCGTGGACTAGCCGCGACAATGAGCAGTTCTTC | CAISESWTSRDNEQFF
TRBJ1-1 | TRBV2 | - | - | TGTGCCAGCATGATCGCCCTGAACACTGAAGCTTTCTTT | CASMIALNTEAFF
TRBJ2-7 | TRBV10-1 | TRBD1 | - | TGCGCCAGCAGTGAGTCCGGGACAGGGGCCTACGAGCAGTACTTC | CASSESGTGAYEQYF
TRBJ2-5 | TRBV15 | - | - | TGTGCCACCAGCAGAGATGCGGTAAGGGAGACCCAGTACTTC | CATSRDAVRETQYF
TRBJ1-4 | TRBV6-1 | TRBD1 | - | TGTGCCAGCAGGTCAGGGGGCCCCGCAACTAATGGAAAACTGTTTTTT | CASRSGGPATNGKLFF
TRBJ2-5 | TRBV2 | - | - | TGTGCCAGCAGGGGGGGTCAGTACCAAGAGACCCAGTACTTC | CASRGGQYQETQYF
TRBJ2-6 | TRBV10-3 | TRBD2 | - | TGTGCCATCAGTGAGCTGGGGGGGTCTGGGGCCAACGTCCTGACTTTC | CAISELGGSGANVLTF
TRBJ2-7 | TRBV29-1 | TRBD2 | - | TGCAGCGTTCTGGGGGGGACCTACGAGCAGTACTTC | CSVLGGTYEQYF
TRBJ1-2 | TRBV7-8 | TRBD1 | few | TGTGCCAGCAGCTTGGGACAGGGGAAGTATGGCTACACCTTC | CASSLGQGKYGYTF
TRBJ2-7 | TRBV7-8 | - | few | TGTGCCAGCAGCTTAGCGGCAGGTACCTACGAGCAGTACTTC | CASSLAAGTYEQYF
TRBJ2-1 | TRBV7-3 | - | many | TGTGCCAGCAGCTTGTGGGCGGCCGATGAGCAGTTCTTC | CASSLWAADEQFF
TRBJ2-2 | TRBV29-1 | - | - | TGCAGCGTACCAGGGACTGAAACCGGGGAGCTGTTTTTT | CSVPGTETGELFF
TRBJ1-1 | TRBV19 | TRBD1 | many | TGTGCCAGTAGTAGATCAGGGGGCACTGAAGCTTTCTTT | CASSRSGGTEAFF
TRBJ1-5 | TRBV2 | TRBD1 | - | TGTGCCAGCAGTGAGACAGGGCGCCAGCATTTT | CASSETGRQHF
TRBJ2-2 | TRBV12-3/TRBV12-4 | - | - | TGTGCCAGCAGTTTGGAGGGAAACACCGGGGAGCTGTTTTTT | CASSLEGNTGELFF
TRBJ2-7 | TRBV7-6 | TRBD1 | - | TGTGCCAGCAGCTTGACACAGGGGCAGCAGTACTTC | CASSLTQGQQYF
TRBJ1-5 | TRBV4-1 | - | many | TGCGCCAGCAGCCCTTTACATAGCAATCAGCCCCAGCATTTT | CASSPLHSNQPQHF